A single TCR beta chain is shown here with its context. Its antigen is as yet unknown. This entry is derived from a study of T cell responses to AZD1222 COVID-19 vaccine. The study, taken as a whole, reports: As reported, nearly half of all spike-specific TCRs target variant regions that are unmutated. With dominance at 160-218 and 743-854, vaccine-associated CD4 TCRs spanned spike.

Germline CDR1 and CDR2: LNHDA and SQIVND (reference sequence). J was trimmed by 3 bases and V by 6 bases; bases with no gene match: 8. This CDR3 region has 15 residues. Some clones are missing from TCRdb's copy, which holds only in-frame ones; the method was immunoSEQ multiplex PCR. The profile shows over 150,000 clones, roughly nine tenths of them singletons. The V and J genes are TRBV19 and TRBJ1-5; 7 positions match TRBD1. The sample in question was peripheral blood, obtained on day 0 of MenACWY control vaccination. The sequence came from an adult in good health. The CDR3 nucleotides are TGTGCCAGTAGCAGCCTGACAGGGCCCAATCAGCCCCAGCATTTT. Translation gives CASSSLTGPNQPQHF.